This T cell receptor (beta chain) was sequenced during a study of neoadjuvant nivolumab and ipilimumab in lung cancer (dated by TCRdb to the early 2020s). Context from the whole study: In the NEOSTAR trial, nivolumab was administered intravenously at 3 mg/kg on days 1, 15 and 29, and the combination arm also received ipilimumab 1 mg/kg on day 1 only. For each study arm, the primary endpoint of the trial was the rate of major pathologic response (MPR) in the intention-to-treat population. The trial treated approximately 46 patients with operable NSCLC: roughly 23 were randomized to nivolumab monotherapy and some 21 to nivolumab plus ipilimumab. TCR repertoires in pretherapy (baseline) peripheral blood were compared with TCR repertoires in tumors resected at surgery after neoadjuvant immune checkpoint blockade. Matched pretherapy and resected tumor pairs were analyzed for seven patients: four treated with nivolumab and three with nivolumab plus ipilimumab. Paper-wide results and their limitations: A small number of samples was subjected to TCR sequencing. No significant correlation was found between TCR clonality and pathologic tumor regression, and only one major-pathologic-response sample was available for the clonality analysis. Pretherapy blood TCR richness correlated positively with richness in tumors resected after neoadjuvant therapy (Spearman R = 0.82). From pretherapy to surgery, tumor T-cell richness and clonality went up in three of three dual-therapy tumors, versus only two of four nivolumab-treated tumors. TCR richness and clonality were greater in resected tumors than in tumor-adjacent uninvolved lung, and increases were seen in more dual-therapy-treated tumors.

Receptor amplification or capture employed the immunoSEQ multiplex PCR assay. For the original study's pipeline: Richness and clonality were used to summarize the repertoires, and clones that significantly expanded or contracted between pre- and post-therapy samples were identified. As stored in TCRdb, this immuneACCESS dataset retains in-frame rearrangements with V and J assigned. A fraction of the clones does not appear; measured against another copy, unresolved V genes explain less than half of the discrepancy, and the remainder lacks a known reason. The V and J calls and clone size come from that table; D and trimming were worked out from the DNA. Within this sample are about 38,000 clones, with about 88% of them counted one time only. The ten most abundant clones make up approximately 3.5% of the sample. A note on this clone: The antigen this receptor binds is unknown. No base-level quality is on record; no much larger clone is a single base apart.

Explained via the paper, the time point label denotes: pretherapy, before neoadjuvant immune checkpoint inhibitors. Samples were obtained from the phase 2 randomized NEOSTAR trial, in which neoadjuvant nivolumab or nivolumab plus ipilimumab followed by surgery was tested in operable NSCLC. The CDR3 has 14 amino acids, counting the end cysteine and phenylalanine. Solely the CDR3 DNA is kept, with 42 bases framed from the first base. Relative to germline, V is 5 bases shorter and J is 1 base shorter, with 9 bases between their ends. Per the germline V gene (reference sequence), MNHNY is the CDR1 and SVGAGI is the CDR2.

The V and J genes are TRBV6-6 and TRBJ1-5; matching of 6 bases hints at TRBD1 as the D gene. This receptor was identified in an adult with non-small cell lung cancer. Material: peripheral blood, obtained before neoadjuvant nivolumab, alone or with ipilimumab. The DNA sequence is TGTGCCAGCAGTCGGACAGAGAGCAATCAGCCCCAGCATTTT. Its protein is CASSRTESNQPQHF.